Below, one T cell receptor (beta chain) is given with its context. Clones were read by immunoSEQ multiplex PCR, and TCRdb kept only the in-frame ones, dropping some. Altogether around 84,000 clones are present, more than 80% being singletons, with the ten largest covering more than 0.2%. The sample belongs to a study of technical replicates of blood from a few donors. CDR1 LNHDA and CDR2 SQIVND come from the germline V gene (reference sequence). The CDR3 sequence is 15 residues long. Trimming stripped 3 bases from V and 4 bases from J, with 15 bases between. What was sequenced was T cells isolated from PBMCs. The TCR originated in a human donor in good health. The chain is built from TRBV19 and TRBJ1-2; D unresolved. CDR3: CASSIGGQSFYGYTF. In nucleotides, the CDR3 is TGTGCCAGTAGTATTGGAGGGCAGAGCTTCTATGGCTACACCTTC.